The 20 T cell receptor beta chains below come from one sample, sequenced in a study of response to subunit inactivated influenza vaccine. TCRdb ran MiXCR on the RT-PCR reads and lists one entry per CDR3 protein. The sample has fewer than 650,000 distinct CDR3 sequences, under 15% seen once. The sequencing here drew on PBMCs from blood, taken roughly 46 days after vaccination. These receptors originate from a man aged 45-60 years who received an inactivated influenza vaccine.

This chain links TRBV20-1 with TRBJ2-7; D is perhaps TRBD2 (6 bases). The germline V gene encodes CDR1 DFQATT and CDR2 SNEGSKA (reference sequence). The length of the CDR3 is 11 residues. Trimming removed 6 bases from V and 4 bases from J, with 10 bases in between. The chain's CDR3 is CSALGRYEQYF. As DNA, the CDR3 is TGCAGTGCCCTGGGGAGGTACGAGCAGTACTTC.

This chain connects TRBV20-1 to TRBJ2-3; no definite D call. The germline CDR1 and CDR2 sequences are DFQATT and SNEGSKA (reference sequence). The V gene lost 6 bases and the J gene lost 4 bases, with 8 bases spanning the gap. This CDR3 contains 11 residues. CDR3 coding DNA: TGCAGTGCCCCAAGGGCAGATACGCAGTATTTT. This encodes CSAPRADTQYF.

The chain carries TRBV20-1 and TRBJ1-5; a weak D match, TRBD1 (5 bases). The CDR3 consists of 14 residues. Trimming cost V 4 bases and J 1 base, with 11 bases left between them. The germline V gene encodes CDR1 DFQATT and CDR2 SNEGSKA (reference sequence). CDR3 amino acids: CSAKRGKSNQPQHF. The CDR3 region has the DNA TGCAGTGCTAAAAGGGGAAAGAGCAATCAGCCCCAGCATTTT.

This chain uses TRBV20-1 with TRBJ2-1; TRBD2 matches 10 bases. This CDR3 comprises 17 residues. The germline V gene has CDR1 DFQATT and CDR2 SNEGSKA (reference sequence). V was clipped by 3 bases and J by 10 bases; unmatched bases: 18. DNA of the CDR3: TGCAGTGCTAGGTCGCTAGCGGGAGTCCCCATTAACGACGAGCAGTTCTTC. Translation: CSARSLAGVPINDEQFF.

The rearrangement links TRBV7-2 to TRBJ1-5, with a possible D match to TRBD1 (6 bases). Per germline, CDR1 SGHTA and CDR2 FQGNSA. The CDR3 totals 16 residues. V lost 1 base and J lost 4, with 14 bases in between. The CDR3 DNA reads as TGTGCCAGCAGCTTAGTTTACACAGGGAGAAATCAGCCCCAGCATTTT. Translation: CASSLVYTGRNQPQHF.

The rearrangement links TRBV7-2 to TRBJ2-2; 8 nucleotides line up with TRBD2. CDR3 length: 15 amino acids. Germline V CDR1 and CDR2: SGHTA, FQGNSA. V lost 1 base, J lost 5 bases, and 3 bases stayed unmatched. CDR3 coding DNA: TGTGCCAGCAGCTTAGGGCCTAGCGGGACCGGGGAGCTGTTTTTT. Translating gives CASSLGPSGTGELFF.

The chain carries TRBV14 and TRBJ2-6, with a tentative D call TRBD1 (6 bases). CDR1 is SGHDN, CDR2 FVKESK, per germline. The CDR3 spans 16 residues. V was shortened by 2 bases and J by 2 bases, with 10 bases between the two germline ends. This CDR3 reads CASSQNRVAGANVLTF. CDR3 sequence (DNA): TGTGCCAGCAGCCAAAACAGGGTGGCTGGGGCCAACGTCCTGACTTTC. Full variable domain (missing parts from reference TRBV14 and TRBJ2-6): EAGVTQFPSHSVIEKGQTVTLRCDPISGHDNLYWYRRVMGKEIKFLLHFVKESKQDESGMPNNRFLAERTGGTYSTLKVQPAELEDSGVYFCASSQNRVAGANVLTFGAGSRLTVL.

This clonotype occurred a few times. This chain joins TRBV5-1 and TRBJ2-3; D gene ambiguous. Germline values: CDR1 SGHRS, CDR2 YFSETQ. The ends were cut back, 2 bases at V and 2 bases at J, with 9 bases in the middle. The CDR3 consists of 14 residues. This chain's CDR3 is CASSFYEVTDTQYF. In DNA, the CDR3 is TGCGCCAGCAGCTTTTACGAGGTCACAGATACGCAGTATTTT.

This clonotype was picked up many times. The chain links TRBV5-1 to TRBJ1-2, with TRBD1 identical over 8 bases. This CDR3 is 13 amino acids long. Losses at the gene ends were 1 base for V and 8 bases for J; bases not matched to a gene: 4. The germline V gene has CDR1 SGHRS and CDR2 YFSETQ. CDR3 region: CASSLSGGGGYTF. For the CDR3, the DNA is TGCGCCAGCAGCTTGTCAGGGGGCGGCGGCTACACCTTC.

This clonotype has only a few counts. The chain has TRBV6-5 and TRBJ2-4, with D tentatively TRBD2 (5 bases). CDR3 length: 16 amino acids. The ends were cut back, 2 bases at V and 1 base at J, with 12 bases in the middle. The germline gives CDR1 MNHEY, CDR2 SVGAGI. Here the CDR3 DNA reads TGTGCCAGCAGTTACGATACGGTAGCGGCCAAAAACATTCAGTACTTC. Translation gives CASSYDTVAAKNIQYF.

The chain links TRBV10-2 to TRBJ1-2, with 9 bases fitting TRBD1. CDR3 length: 13 residues. CDR1 is WSHSY and CDR2 is SAAADI in the germline V gene. Losses at the gene ends were 8 bases for V and 7 bases for J; bases not matched to a gene: 8. The CDR3 DNA is TGCGCCAGCGGGTTCGGGACAGGGACTGGCTACACCTTC. It is translated as CASGFGTGTGYTF.

The chain has TRBV7-2 and TRBJ2-7, with D unclear. This CDR3 has 15 residues. Germline-derived CDR1 and CDR2 are SGHTA and FQGNSA. V gave up 1 base and J gave up 6 bases, with 16 bases separating them. The DNA for the CDR3 is TGTGCCAGCAGCTTAGTTTTTGGGTCTTCTGGCGAGCAGTACTTC. It yields the protein CASSLVFGSSGEQYF.

This clonotype was counted only a few times. This chain links TRBV12-3 or TRBV12-4 with TRBJ2-5, with TRBD2 identical over 8 bases. Trimming removed 1 base from V and 0 bases from J; junction bases left unmatched: 4. The CDR3 has 16 residues. For the CDR3, the DNA is TGTGCCAGCAGTTTAGTAGCGGGGCTTCACCAAGAGACCCAGTACTTC. Its protein is CASSLVAGLHQETQYF.

The chain carries TRBV2 and TRBJ2-5; 12 bases line up with TRBD2. The CDR3 is 14 amino acids. J gave up 3 bases and V 10 bases, and 6 bases lay outside the gene matches. CDR1 and CDR2 from the germline V gene are SNHLY and FYNNEI. DNA of the CDR3: TGTGCCACCGGACTAGCGGGGATAAAAGAGACCCAGTACTTC. It is translated as CATGLAGIKETQYF.

This clonotype was seen more than once but under ten times. This chain links TRBV25-1 with TRBJ2-1, with a weak D call TRBD1 (5 bases). This CDR3 has 15 residues. Trimming removed 4 bases at V and 0 bases at J, with 10 bases between. The germline CDR1 and CDR2 sequences are MGHDK and SYGVNS. In DNA form, the CDR3 reads TGTGCCAGCAGTGGCATGACAGCCTCCTACAATGAGCAGTTCTTC. This encodes CASSGMTASYNEQFF.

This clonotype was recorded once. The gene calls are TRBV6-1 and TRBJ2-7, with 9 bases that match TRBD1. The CDR3 sequence is 15 residues long. Germline assignment: CDR1 MNHNS and CDR2 SASEGT. V trimming: 5 bases; J trimming: 4 bases; junction bases outside the gene matches: 9. CDR3 residues: CASSHGQGRWYEQYF. The CDR3 nucleotides are TGTGCCAGCAGTCATGGACAGGGGAGGTGGTACGAGCAGTACTTC.

This clonotype showed up just a few times. The V and J genes are TRBV7-3 and TRBJ2-3, with 9 positions matching TRBD2. Germline-derived CDR1 and CDR2 are SGHTA and FQGTGA. The length of the CDR3 is 18 residues. Germline trimming cut 2 bases from V and 0 bases from J; bases unmatched to any gene: 9. The CDR3 protein is CASSLGYLTSGSTDTQYF. CDR3 DNA sequence: TGTGCCAGCAGCTTAGGGTACCTGACTAGCGGTAGCACAGATACGCAGTATTTT.

This chain joins TRBV11-2 and TRBJ2-1; TRBD2 might be the D (6 bases). The V end was cut by 1 base, the J end by 3 bases, with 19 bases between. The CDR3 consists of 18 residues. Germline V gives CDR1 SGHAT, CDR2 FQNNGV. This CDR3 reads CASSLVSGGFGLYNEQFF. CDR3 DNA sequence: TGTGCCAGCAGCTTAGTATCTGGGGGGTTCGGTCTCTACAATGAGCAGTTCTTC.

Only a few counts were recorded for this clonotype. The rearrangement uses TRBV11-2 and TRBJ2-1, with 7 bases aligning to TRBD2. V lost 2 bases to trimming and J lost 8 bases; unmatched junction nucleotides: 9. The CDR3 has 15 residues. Looked up from germline, CDR1 is SGHAT and CDR2 is FQNNGV. The CDR3 is CASSLSLAVLDEQFF. CDR3 nucleotide sequence: TGTGCCAGCAGCTTAAGTCTAGCGGTTTTGGATGAGCAGTTCTTC.

In its sample, this clonotype was seen a few times. This chain joins TRBV19 and TRBJ2-1; 9 positions agree with TRBD2. Germline loops: CDR1 LNHDA, CDR2 SQIVND (reference sequence). The length of the CDR3 is 15 residues. V dropped 3 bases and J dropped 4; count of bases not matched to a gene: 4. The chain's CDR3 is CASSIAGGPYNEQFF. CDR3 DNA: TGTGCCAGTAGTATCGCGGGAGGGCCGTACAATGAGCAGTTCTTC.